The following is a T cell receptor beta chain sequence with its context. In the source study's methods: Using reference gene primer amplification, nucleated cell counts were estimated. TCRdb's table, derived via immunoSEQ multiplex PCR, lists solely in-frame clones and lacks some. That table furnishes V, J and clone size, whereas the DNA furnished D and trimming. The sample lists 280,000 or so clones, approximately 88% occurring once. These data are taken from a study of blood T cell repertoires in COVID-19. Looking at the study overall: The origin of the acute and convalescent COVID-19 samples was the United States, Italy and Spain. Sources were T cells, B-cell-depleted T cells, or PBMCs; the material itself was cDNA or gDNA.

The trim removed 6 bases at V and 8 bases at J, leaving 10 bases unmatched. Germline CDR1 and CDR2: GTSNPN and SVGIG (reference sequence). The CDR3 is 14 amino acids. The rearrangement joins TRBV30 to TRBJ2-1, with 10 bases aligning to TRBD2. The sequencing sample was made of peripheral blood. The receptor's source is a man younger than 35 with active or convalescent COVID-19. CDR3 sequence reads: CACHPGLAMYEQFF. The DNA of the CDR3 is TGTGCCTGTCATCCGGGACTAGCGATGTATGAGCAGTTCTTC.